This TCR beta chain is from a study of blood T cells in healthy people across ages. Primers used in a second PCR of about 7 to 12 cycles were a sample-barcoded 5' primer and a J-beta primer mix. CDR3-containing paired-end reads numbered at least 2.5 million in each sample. TCRdb ran MiXCR on the 5' RACE reads and lists one entry per CDR3 protein. This table holds fewer than 900,000 distinct CDR3 sequences, roughly 43% found once. Details on this clonotype: What it binds is not known.

This CDR3 region has 14 residues. V gave up 5 bases and J gave up 4 bases; unmatched junction bases: 7. CDR1 is DFQATT and CDR2 is SNEGSKA in the germline V gene (reference sequence). Findings and caveats of the study: The donors' CMV status was not determined, possibly confounding changes in expanded clonotypes.

The chain has TRBV20-1 and TRBJ2-5, with 10 bases fitting TRBD2. The receptor comes from a woman between 55 and 75 years old in good health. The material sequenced was blood. CDR3 bases: TGCAGTGCTTTGAGCGGGAGGGCAGGAGAGACCCAGTACTTC. The encoded protein is CSALSGRAGETQYF.